This T cell receptor (beta chain) is drawn from a study of T cells after yellow fever vaccination. TCRdb re-derived calls from the 5' RACE reads in MiXCR, one entry per CDR3 protein. The sample lists 450,000 to 550,000 distinct CDR3 sequences; 21% were seen once. This clonotype was picked up a small number of times. This material consisted of PBMCs, taken around 3 weeks after the first yellow fever vaccination. The source is a man aged 18 to 30 who received the YFV17D yellow fever vaccine.

Here the CDR3 DNA reads TGTGCCAGCAGTTACGGACTAGCGGAGAACACCGGGGAGCTGTTTTTT. It translates to CASSYGLAENTGELFF. The chain uses TRBV6-5 and TRBJ2-2; TRBD2 aligns across 10 bases. The V segment lost 2 bases and the J segment 1 base; nucleotides outside the gene matches: 1. This CDR3 is built from 16 residues. Per germline, CDR1 MNHEY and CDR2 SVGAGI.